The 11 T cell receptor beta chains in this list originate from one sample, sequenced in a study of blood T cells in healthy people across ages. A second PCR of roughly 7 to 11 cycles used a sample-barcoded 5' primer and a J-beta primer mix. A single record per CDR3 protein comes from TCRdb applying MiXCR to the 5' RACE reads. The sample comprises about 970,000 distinct CDR3 sequences, roughly 51% of which are singletons, and about 22% rests with the top ten. Sequencing used blood. The origin of the receptors is a woman aged 55-69 years in good health.

The V gene is TRBV9, the J gene TRBJ2-2; D gene ambiguous. Germline loops: CDR1 SGDLS, CDR2 YYNGEE. The CDR3 is made up of 14 amino acids. The V end lost 0 bases, the J end lost 6 bases, and 9 bases lay between the germline ends. The CDR3 region has the DNA TGTGCCAGCAGCGTAGTGGGATCCTCCGGGGAGCTGTTTTTT. Residues: CASSVVGSSGELFF. Complete variable domain (other parts from reference TRBV9 and TRBJ2-2): DSGVTQTPKHLITATGQRVTLRCSPRSGDLSVYWYQQSLDQGLQFLIQYYNGEERAKGNILERFSAQQFPDLHSELNLSSLELGDSALYFCASSVVGSSGELFFGEGSRLTVL.

Concerning this clonotype itself: The missing conserved phenylalanine or tryptophan at the end of this CDR3 makes a read error likely. No DNA is shown, since the ends of the CDR3 on it are uncertain; the CDR3 is the one TCRdb lists. The rearrangement uses TRBV12-3 or TRBV12-4 and TRBJ2-3. From its first to its last residue, the CDR3 has 12 amino acids. CDR3 protein: CASSVLADMQYS.

This clonotype was counted between two and nine times. This chain connects TRBV12-3 or TRBV12-4 to TRBJ1-5; tentative D call: TRBD1 (5 bases). Trimming cost V 6 bases and J 0 bases, with 18 bases left between them. CDR3 length equals 17 residues. CDR3 nucleotide sequence: TGTGCCAGCAGCCTCGGTGGGGGAGGGGATAGCAATCAGCCCCAGCATTTT. Residues: CASSLGGGGDSNQPQHF.

With regard to this clonotype: One end of the junction varies from germline; a read error may be responsible. V usage is TRBV6-2 or TRBV6-3 and J usage is TRBJ2-3; 15 nucleotides match TRBD2. The CDR3 loop spans 18 amino acids. Germline V CDR1 and CDR2: MNHEY, SVGEGT. The CDR3 nucleotides are TGCGCCAGCAGCTACCAAAGGGGACTAGCGGGAGGTGCAGATACGCAGTATTTT. This codes for CASSYQRGLAGGADTQYF.

Of note for this clonotype: The junction departs from the called germline gene at one end, perhaps through a read error. This chain uses TRBV27 with TRBJ2-1; the D gene is possibly TRBD2 (5 bases). The germline V gene encodes CDR1 MNHEY and CDR2 SMNVEV (reference sequence). This CDR3 spans 16 amino acids. The CDR3 sequence: CASSPYYGGTYTEQFF. Written as DNA, the CDR3 is TGTGCCAGCAGTCCCTACTATGGAGGTACCTACACTGAGCAGTTCTTC.

In this sample, this clonotype turned up a few times. The chain recombines TRBV18 with TRBJ2-5; D may match TRBD1 or TRBD2 (5 bases each). The germline CDR1 and CDR2 sequences are KGHSH and LQKENI. The CDR3 is 16 amino acids. The V gene lost 0 bases and the J gene lost 5 bases, with 16 bases spanning the gap. CDR3 in amino acids: CASSPPNQGGSETQYF. CDR3 sequence (DNA): TGTGCCAGCTCACCACCGAACCAGGGCGGGTCTGAGACCCAGTACTTC.

The chain carries TRBV4-1 and TRBJ1-5; D call uncertain. The CDR3 totals 14 residues. The germline V and J ends were trimmed by 0 bases and 2 bases, with 5 bases remaining between them. The germline gives CDR1 MGHRA, CDR2 YSYEKL. CDR3 protein: CASSQDGRNQPQHF. In DNA, the CDR3 is TGCGCCAGCAGCCAAGACGGACGCAATCAGCCCCAGCATTTT.

The rearrangement links TRBV2 to TRBJ2-1, with unresolved D. This CDR3 contains 17 residues. CDR1 and CDR2 (germline): SNHLY, FYNNEI. V dropped 2 bases and J dropped 1 base, with 15 bases sitting between them. The CDR3 reads CASSESARQSSYNEQFF. CDR3 nucleotide sequence: TGTGCCAGCAGTGAATCGGCCCGGCAAAGTTCCTACAATGAGCAGTTCTTC.

A few counts support this clonotype. This chain connects TRBV20-1 to TRBJ2-3, with D possibly being TRBD2 (6 bases). This CDR3 region has 14 residues. Trimming stripped 1 base from V and 2 bases from J, with 10 bases between. In germline, CDR1 is DFQATT, CDR2 SNEGSKA (reference sequence). CDR3 in amino acids: CSARVGGNTDTQYF. The CDR3, as DNA: TGCAGTGCTAGAGTGGGAGGAAACACAGATACGCAGTATTTT.

The chain has TRBV20-1 and TRBJ2-7; D remains unclear. Judging by the DNA end, TRBJ2-5 fits better; the J call may be wrong. The CDR3 has 13 amino acids. Germline V gives CDR1 DFQATT, CDR2 SNEGSKA (reference sequence). CDR3 coding DNA: TGCAGTGCTAGGGCCTCAGCCGTAGAGACCCAGTACTTC. It specifies CSARASAVETQYF.

This clonotype was counted between two and nine times. The J gene is TRBJ1-2, the V gene TRBV30; TRBD1 is a possible D gene (5 bases). Trimming left V 5 bases short and J 4 bases short, with 14 bases between. The CDR3 length is 13 residues. In germline, CDR1 is GTSNPN, CDR2 SVGIG (reference sequence). The CDR3 region is CAWDVAGTYGYTF. The CDR3 DNA reads as TGTGCCTGGGACGTAGCCGGGACCTATGGCTACACCTTC.